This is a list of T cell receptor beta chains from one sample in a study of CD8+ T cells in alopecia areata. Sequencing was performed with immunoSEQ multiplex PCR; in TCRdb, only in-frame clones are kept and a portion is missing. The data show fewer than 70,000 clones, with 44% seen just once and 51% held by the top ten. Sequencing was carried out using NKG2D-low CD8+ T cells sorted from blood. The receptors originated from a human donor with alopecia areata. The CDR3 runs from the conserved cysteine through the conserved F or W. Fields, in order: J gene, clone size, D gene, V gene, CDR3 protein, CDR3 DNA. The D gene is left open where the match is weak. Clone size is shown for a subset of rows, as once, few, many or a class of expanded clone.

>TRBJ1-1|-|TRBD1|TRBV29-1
CSVGGTGAEAFF
TGCAGCGTTGGTGGGACAGGAGCTGAAGCTTTCTTT
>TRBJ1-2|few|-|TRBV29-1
CSVEFPAQPNSAWTNYYGYTF
TGCAGCGTTGAATTTCCAGCCCAACCCAACTCAGCCTGGACAAATTACTATGGCTACACCTTC
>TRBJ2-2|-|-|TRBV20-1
CSAGGTGELFF
TGCAGTGCGGGGGGCACCGGGGAGCTGTTTTTT
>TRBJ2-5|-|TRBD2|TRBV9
CASSVADREAETQYF
TGTGCCAGCAGCGTAGCCGACCGGGAGGCGGAGACCCAGTACTTC
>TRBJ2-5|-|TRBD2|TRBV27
CASAISGGPQETQYF
TGTGCCAGCGCCATTAGCGGGGGGCCGCAAGAGACCCAGTACTTC
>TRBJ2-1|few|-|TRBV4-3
CASSQDFVQGLWGNEQFF
TGCGCCAGCAGCCAAGACTTCGTACAGGGATTGTGGGGCAATGAGCAGTTCTTC
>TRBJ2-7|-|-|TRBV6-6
CASSDGGPYEQYF
TGTGCCAGCAGTGACGGGGGGCCCTACGAGCAGTACTTC
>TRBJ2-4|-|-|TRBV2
CASSEPTGWNIQYF
TGTGCCAGCAGTGAACCCACTGGGTGGAACATTCAGTACTTC
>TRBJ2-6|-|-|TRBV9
CASSVPSDGANVLTF
TGTGCCAGCAGCGTACCCTCGGATGGGGCCAACGTCCTGACTTTC
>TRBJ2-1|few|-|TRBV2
CASRGGEQFF
TGTGCCAGCAGGGGGGGTGAGCAGTTCTTC
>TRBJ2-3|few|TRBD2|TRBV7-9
CASSFAGGPHTQYF
TGTGCCAGCAGCTTTGCGGGAGGGCCTCATACGCAGTATTTT
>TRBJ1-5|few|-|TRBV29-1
CSVSLGDNQPQHF
TGCAGCGTTAGCCTTGGGGATAATCAGCCCCAGCATTTT
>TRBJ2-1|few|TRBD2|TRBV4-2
CASSQDPSGKLSYNEQFF
TGTGCCAGCAGCCAAGACCCTAGCGGAAAGCTATCCTACAATGAGCAGTTCTTC
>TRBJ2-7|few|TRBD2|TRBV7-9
CASSPGTSGTYEQYF
TGTGCCAGCAGCCCCGGGACTAGCGGGACCTACGAGCAGTACTTC
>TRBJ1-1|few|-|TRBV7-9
CASSFGGITEAFF
TGTGCCAGCAGCTTCGGGGGGATCACTGAAGCTTTCTTT
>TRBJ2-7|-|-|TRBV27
CASSSPGPTYEQYF
TGTGCCAGCAGTTCGCCGGGTCCAACATACGAGCAGTACTTC
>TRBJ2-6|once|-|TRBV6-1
CASSEGTTAAHYSGANVLTF
TGTGCCAGCAGTGAAGGGACCACCGCCGCGCACTACTCTGGGGCCAACGTCCTGACTTTC
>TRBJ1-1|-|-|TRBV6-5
CASSYSGDKAFF
TGTGCCAGCAGTTACTCAGGGGATAAAGCTTTCTTT
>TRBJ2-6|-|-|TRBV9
CASSVSTDVLTF
TGTGCCAGCAGCGTATCGACCGACGTCCTGACTTTC
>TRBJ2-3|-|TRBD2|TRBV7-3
CASSLTSGRGADTQYF
TGTGCCAGCAGCTTGACTAGCGGGAGGGGAGCAGATACGCAGTATTTT
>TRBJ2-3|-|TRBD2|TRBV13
CASSPTSGKNRDTQYF
TGTGCCAGCAGCCCGACTAGCGGGAAGAATCGAGATACGCAGTATTTT
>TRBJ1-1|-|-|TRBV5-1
CASSLENDGVNTEAFF
TGCGCCAGCAGCTTGGAAAATGATGGAGTGAACACTGAAGCTTTCTTT
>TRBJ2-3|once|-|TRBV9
CASSVWGSTDTQYF
TGTGCCAGCAGCGTGTGGGGAAGCACAGATACGCAGTATTTT
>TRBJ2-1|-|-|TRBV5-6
CASSLGEDRLGPYNEQFF
TGTGCCAGCAGCTTGGGGGAGGACCGTCTAGGACCCTACAATGAGCAGTTCTTC
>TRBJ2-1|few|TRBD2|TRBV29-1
CSVEASGSVYNEQFF
TGCAGCGTTGAGGCTAGCGGGAGCGTTTACAATGAGCAGTTCTTC
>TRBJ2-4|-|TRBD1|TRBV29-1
CSVKTGGAVDIQYF
TGCAGCGTCAAGACAGGGGGCGCCGTTGACATTCAGTACTTC
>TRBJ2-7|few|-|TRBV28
CASSRTDYEQYF
TGTGCCAGCAGCCGGACAGATTACGAGCAGTACTTC
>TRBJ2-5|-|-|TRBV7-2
CASSLVTTPQETQYF
TGTGCCAGCAGCTTAGTGACCACTCCTCAAGAGACCCAGTACTTC
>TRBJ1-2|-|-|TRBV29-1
CSVQIPRSYGYTF
TGCAGCGTTCAAATCCCCAGGTCCTATGGCTACACCTTC
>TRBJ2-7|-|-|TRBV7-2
CASSLSQETYEQYF
TGTGCCAGCAGCTTAAGCCAGGAAACCTACGAGCAGTACTTC
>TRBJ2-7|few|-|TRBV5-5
CASSSPPGWEQYF
TGTGCCAGCAGCTCACCACCGGGATGGGAGCAGTACTTC
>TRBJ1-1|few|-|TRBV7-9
CASSPSSEAFF
TGTGCCAGCAGCCCGAGTTCTGAAGCTTTCTTT
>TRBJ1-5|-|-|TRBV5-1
CASSFSGDGNQPQHF
TGCGCCAGCAGCTTTTCAGGGGACGGCAATCAGCCCCAGCATTTT
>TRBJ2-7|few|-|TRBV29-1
CSVRSTLGKQDEQYF
TGCAGCGTGCGATCCACCCTTGGAAAGCAGGACGAGCAGTACTTC
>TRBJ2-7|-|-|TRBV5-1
CASSLPGSEQYF
TGCGCCAGCAGCTTACCGGGTAGCGAGCAGTACTTC
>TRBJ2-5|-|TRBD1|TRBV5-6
CASSLGPGGEQYF
TGTGCCAGCAGCTTGGGGCCAGGGGGTGAGCAGTACTTC
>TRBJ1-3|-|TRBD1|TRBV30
CAIRDRLSGNTIYF
TGTGCCATCCGGGACAGACTCTCTGGAAACACCATATATTTT